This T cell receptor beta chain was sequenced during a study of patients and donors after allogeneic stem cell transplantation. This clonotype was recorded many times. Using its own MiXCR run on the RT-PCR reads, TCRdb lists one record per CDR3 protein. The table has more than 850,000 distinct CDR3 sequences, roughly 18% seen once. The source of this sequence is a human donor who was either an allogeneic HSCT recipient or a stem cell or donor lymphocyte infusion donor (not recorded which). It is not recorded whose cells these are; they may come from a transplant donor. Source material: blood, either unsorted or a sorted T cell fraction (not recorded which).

For the CDR3, the DNA is TGCGCCAGCAGCCAAGGGAAGAGGGATTATGGCTACACCTTC. Translating it yields CASSQGKRDYGYTF. The rearrangement joins TRBV4-1 to TRBJ1-2; D is undetermined. This CDR3 spans 14 amino acids. CDR1 is MGHRA, CDR2 YSYEKL, per germline. The V end was cut by 1 base, the J end by 5 bases, with 11 bases between.